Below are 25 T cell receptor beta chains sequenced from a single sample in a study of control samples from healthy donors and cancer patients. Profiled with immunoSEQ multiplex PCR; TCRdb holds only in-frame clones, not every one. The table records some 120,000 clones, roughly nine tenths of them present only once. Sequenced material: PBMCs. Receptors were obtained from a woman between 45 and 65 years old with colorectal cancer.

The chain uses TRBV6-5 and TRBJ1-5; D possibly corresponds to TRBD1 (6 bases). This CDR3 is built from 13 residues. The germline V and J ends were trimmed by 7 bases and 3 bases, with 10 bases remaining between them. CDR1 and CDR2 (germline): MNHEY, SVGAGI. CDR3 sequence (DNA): TGTGCCAGCAATGGACAGACCAATCAGCCCCAGCATTTT. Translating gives CASNGQTNQPQHF.

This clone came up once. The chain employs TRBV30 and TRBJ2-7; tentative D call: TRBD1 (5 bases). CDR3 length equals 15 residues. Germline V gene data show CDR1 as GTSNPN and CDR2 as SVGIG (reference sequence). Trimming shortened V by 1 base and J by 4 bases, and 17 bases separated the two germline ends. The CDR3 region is CAWSEPVDRGYEQYF. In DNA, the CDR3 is TGTGCCTGGAGTGAACCGGTGGATAGGGGTTACGAGCAGTACTTC.

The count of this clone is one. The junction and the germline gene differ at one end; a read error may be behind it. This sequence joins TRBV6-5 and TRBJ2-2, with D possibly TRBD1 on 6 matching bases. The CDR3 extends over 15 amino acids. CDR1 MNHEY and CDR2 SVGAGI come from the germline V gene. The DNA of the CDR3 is TGTGCCAGCAGTGACTCCGGGACAATCACCGGGGAGCTGTTTTTT. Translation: CASSDSGTITGELFF.

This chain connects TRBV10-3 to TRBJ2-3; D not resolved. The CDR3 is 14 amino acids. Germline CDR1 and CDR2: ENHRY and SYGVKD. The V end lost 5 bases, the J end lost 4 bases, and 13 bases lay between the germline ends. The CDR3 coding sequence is TGTGCCATCAGTAGGCTAGTAGTTGCAGATACGCAGTATTTT. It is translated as CAISRLVVADTQYF.

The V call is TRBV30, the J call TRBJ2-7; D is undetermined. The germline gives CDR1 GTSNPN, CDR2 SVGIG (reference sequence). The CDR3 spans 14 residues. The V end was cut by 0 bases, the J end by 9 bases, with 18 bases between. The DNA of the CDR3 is TGTGCCTGGAGTGTACTGGGGTTAGGGCACGGGCAGTACTTC. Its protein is CAWSVLGLGHGQYF.

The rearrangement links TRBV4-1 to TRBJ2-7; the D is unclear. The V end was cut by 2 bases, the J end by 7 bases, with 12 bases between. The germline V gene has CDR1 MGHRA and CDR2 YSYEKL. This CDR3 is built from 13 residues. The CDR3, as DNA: TGCGCCAGCAGCCAACCCCTTGGAGAGGAGCAGTACTTC. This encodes CASSQPLGEEQYF.

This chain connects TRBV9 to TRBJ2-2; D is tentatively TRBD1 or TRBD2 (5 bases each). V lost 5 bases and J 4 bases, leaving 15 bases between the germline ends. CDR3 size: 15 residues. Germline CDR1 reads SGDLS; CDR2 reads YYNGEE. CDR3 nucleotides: TGTGCCAGCAGAGACCGGGACCTGGGCACCGGGGAGCTGTTTTTT. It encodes CASRDRDLGTGELFF.

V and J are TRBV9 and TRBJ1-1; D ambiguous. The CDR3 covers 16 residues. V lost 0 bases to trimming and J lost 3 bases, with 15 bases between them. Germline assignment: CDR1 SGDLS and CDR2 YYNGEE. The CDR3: CASSVAAEVIDTEAFF. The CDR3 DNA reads TGTGCCAGCAGCGTAGCTGCAGAGGTGATTGACACTGAAGCTTTCTTT.

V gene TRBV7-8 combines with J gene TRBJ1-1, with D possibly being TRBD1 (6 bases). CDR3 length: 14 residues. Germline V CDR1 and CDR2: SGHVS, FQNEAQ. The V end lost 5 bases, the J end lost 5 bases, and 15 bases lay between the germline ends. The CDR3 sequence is CASSAGHRETEAFF. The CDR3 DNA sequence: TGTGCCAGCAGCGCGGGACACCGGGAAACTGAAGCTTTCTTT.

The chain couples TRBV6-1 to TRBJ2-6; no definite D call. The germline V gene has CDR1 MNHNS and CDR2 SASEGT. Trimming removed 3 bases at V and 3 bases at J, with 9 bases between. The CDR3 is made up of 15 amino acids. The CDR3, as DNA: TGTGCCAGCAGTGAGTGGGTGAATGGGGCCAACGTCCTGACTTTC. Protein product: CASSEWVNGANVLTF.

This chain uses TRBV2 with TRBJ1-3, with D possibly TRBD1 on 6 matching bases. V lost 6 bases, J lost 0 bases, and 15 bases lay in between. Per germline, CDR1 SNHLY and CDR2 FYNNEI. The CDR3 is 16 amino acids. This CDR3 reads CASRYNRASSGNTIYF. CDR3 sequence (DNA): TGTGCCAGCAGATATAACAGGGCGAGCTCTGGAAACACCATATATTTT.

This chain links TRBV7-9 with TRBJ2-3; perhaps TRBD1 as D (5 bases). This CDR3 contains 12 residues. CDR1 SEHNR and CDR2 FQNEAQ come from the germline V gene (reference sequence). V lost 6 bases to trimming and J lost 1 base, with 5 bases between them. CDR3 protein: CASRGGTDTQYF. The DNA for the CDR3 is TGTGCCAGCAGAGGGGGCACAGATACGCAGTATTTT.

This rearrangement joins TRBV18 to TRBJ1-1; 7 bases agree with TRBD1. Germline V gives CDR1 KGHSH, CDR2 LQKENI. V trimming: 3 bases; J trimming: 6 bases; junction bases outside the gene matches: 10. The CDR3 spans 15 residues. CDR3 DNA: TGTGCCAGCTCACCGTCAGGGGGTATATACGCTGAAGCTTTCTTT. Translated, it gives CASSPSGGIYAEAFF.

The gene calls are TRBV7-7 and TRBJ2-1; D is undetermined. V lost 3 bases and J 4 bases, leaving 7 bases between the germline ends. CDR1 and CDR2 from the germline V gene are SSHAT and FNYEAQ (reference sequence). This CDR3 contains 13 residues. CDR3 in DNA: TGTGCCAGCAGCTTGGACCAATACAATGAGCAGTTCTTC. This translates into CASSLDQYNEQFF.

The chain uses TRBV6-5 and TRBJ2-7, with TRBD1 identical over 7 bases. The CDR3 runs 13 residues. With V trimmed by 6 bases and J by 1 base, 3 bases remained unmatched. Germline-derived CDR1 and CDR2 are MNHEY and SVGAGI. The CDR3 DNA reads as TGTGCCAGCAGACGGGACAGTTCCTACGAGCAGTACTTC. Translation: CASRRDSSYEQYF.

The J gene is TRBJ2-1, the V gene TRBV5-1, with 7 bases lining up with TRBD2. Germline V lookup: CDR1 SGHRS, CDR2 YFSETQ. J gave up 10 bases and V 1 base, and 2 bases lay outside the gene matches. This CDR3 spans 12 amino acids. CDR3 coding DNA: TGCGCCAGCAGCTTGTGGCGGGAGGAGCAGTTCTTC. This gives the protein CASSLWREEQFF.

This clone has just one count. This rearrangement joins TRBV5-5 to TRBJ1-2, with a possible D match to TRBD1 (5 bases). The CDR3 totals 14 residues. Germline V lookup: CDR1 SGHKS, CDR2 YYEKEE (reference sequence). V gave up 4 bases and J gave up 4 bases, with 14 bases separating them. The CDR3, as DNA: TGTGCCAGCAGCGGGACGGGGGATGTCTATGGCTACACCTTC. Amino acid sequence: CASSGTGDVYGYTF.

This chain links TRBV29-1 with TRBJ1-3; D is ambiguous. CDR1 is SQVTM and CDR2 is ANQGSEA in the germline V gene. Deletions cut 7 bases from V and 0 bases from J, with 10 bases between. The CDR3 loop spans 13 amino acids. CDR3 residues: CSGGSHSGNTIYF. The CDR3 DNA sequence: TGCAGCGGGGGATCGCACTCTGGAAACACCATATATTTT.

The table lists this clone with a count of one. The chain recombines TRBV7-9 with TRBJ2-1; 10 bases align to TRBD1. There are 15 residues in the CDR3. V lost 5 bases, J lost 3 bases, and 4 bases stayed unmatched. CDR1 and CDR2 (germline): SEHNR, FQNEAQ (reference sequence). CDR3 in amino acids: CASSPGQGFYNEQFF. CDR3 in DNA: TGTGCCAGCAGCCCGGGACAGGGGTTCTACAATGAGCAGTTCTTC.

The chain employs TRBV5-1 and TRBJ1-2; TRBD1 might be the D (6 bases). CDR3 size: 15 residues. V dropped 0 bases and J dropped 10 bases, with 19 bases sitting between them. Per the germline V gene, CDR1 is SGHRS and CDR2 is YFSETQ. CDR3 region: CASSLGGQLNIDYTF. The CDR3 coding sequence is TGCGCCAGCAGCTTGGGAGGACAGTTGAATATTGACTACACCTTC.

CDR3 region: CASSLDLLGEQYF. In DNA, the CDR3 is TGTGCCAGCAGCTTGGACCTACTGGGCGAGCAGTACTTC. This chain uses TRBV5-4 with TRBJ2-7, with D hard to call. Trimming pared 0 bases from V and 6 bases from J, leaving 10 bases between. The CDR3 totals 13 residues. CDR1 is SGHNT, CDR2 YYREEE, per germline (reference sequence).

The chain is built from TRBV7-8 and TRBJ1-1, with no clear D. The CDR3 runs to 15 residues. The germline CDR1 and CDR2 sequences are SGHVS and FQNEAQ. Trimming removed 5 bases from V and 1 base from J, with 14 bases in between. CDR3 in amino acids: CASSPTGLRNTEAFF. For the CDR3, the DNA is TGTGCCAGCAGCCCTACCGGACTGCGGAACACTGAAGCTTTCTTT.

The CDR3 DNA is TGTGCCTGGAGCGGGGAAGAGACCCAGTACTTC. It specifies CAWSGEETQYF. This chain uses TRBV30 with TRBJ2-5; a possible D gene is TRBD2 (5 bases). Trimming removed 3 bases at V and 3 bases at J, with 5 bases between. The CDR3 runs to 11 residues. Per germline, CDR1 GTSNPN and CDR2 SVGIG (reference sequence).

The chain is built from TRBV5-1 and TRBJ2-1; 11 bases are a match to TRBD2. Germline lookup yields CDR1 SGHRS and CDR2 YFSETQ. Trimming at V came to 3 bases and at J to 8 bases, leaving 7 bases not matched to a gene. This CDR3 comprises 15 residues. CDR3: CASSSATSGKDEQFF. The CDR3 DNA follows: TGCGCCAGCAGCTCCGCGACTAGCGGGAAAGATGAGCAGTTCTTC.

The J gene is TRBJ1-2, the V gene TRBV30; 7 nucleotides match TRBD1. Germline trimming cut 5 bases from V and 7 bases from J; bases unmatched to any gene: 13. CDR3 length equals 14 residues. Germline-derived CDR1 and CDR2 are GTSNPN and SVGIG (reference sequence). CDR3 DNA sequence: TGTGCCTGGGGCAGGGATGAGGGGGCGCGTGGCTACACCTTC. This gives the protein CAWGRDEGARGYTF.